The 11 T cell receptor beta chains below were found in one sample sequenced in a study of monozygotic twins with inflammatory bowel disease. No DNA is given; TCRdb re-called the 5' RACE reads and lists each CDR3 protein once. The sample has a few hundred thousand distinct CDR3 sequences. Sequencing used blood. These receptors all stem from a human donor with ulcerative colitis or Crohn's disease, or a healthy co-twin of an affected twin (not recorded which).

This chain joins TRBV7-2 and TRBJ2-1; the TRBD1 assignment by TCRdb is unverifiable without DNA. The CDR3 consists of 16 residues. Germline CDR1 and CDR2: SGHTA and FQGNSA. CDR3 residues: CASSFYRGSRDNEQFF.

The rearrangement uses TRBV6-5 and TRBJ2-3; TCRdb's assignment of TRBD1 cannot be checked, as there is no DNA. Per germline, CDR1 MNHEY and CDR2 SVGAGI. The CDR3 has 14 amino acids. Here the CDR3 reads CASRYRGRTDTQYF.

This chain links TRBV6-2 or TRBV6-3 with TRBJ2-5; TCRdb gives TRBD1 as the D gene, but with no DNA this cannot be confirmed. Germline V lookup: CDR1 MNHEY, CDR2 SVGEGT. The CDR3 totals 13 residues. CDR3 residues: CASARGRLETQYF.

The chain carries TRBV4-3 and TRBJ2-4; the D gene TCRdb calls, TRBD1, cannot be checked with no DNA. This CDR3 has 18 residues. Germline loops: CDR1 LGHNA, CDR2 YSLEER. CDR3 residues: CASSQEIGYGGAKNIQYF.

The V and J genes are TRBV20-1 and TRBJ2-1; absent DNA, TCRdb's TRBD2 call cannot be checked. Per the germline V gene, CDR1 is DFQATT and CDR2 is SNEGSKA (reference sequence). This CDR3 is built from 13 residues. Here the CDR3 reads CSAQWTSGSEQFF.

The chain couples TRBV7-2 to TRBJ2-7; TCRdb calls TRBD1, which cannot be checked without DNA. There are 14 residues in the CDR3. CDR1 SGHTA and CDR2 FQGNSA come from the germline V gene. The CDR3 reads CASSGPGRVVEQYF.

The chain uses TRBV11-3 and TRBJ2-7. This CDR3 has 13 amino acids. Germline loops: CDR1 SGHNT, CDR2 YENEEA. The CDR3 spells CASSFEYVYEQYF.

J is TRBJ1-2 and V is TRBV29-1. The CDR3 loop spans 13 amino acids. The germline V gene has CDR1 SQVTM and CDR2 ANQGSEA. The CDR3 loop is CSVGTSDSYGYTF.

The CDR3 sequence is CASSPFPASTDTQYF. This chain links TRBV5-1 with TRBJ2-3. In germline, CDR1 is SGHRS, CDR2 YFSETQ. This CDR3 contains 15 residues. The variable domain in full, completed from reference TRBV5-1 and TRBJ2-3, reads KAGVTQTPRYLIKTRGQQVTLSCSPISGHRSVSWYQQTPGQGLQFLFEYFSETQRNKGNFPGRFSGRQFSNSRSEMNVSTLELGDSALYLCASSPFPASTDTQYFGPGTRLTVL.

The rearrangement joins TRBV11-2 to TRBJ1-2. The CDR3 spans 15 residues. The germline V gene encodes CDR1 SGHAT and CDR2 FQNNGV. The CDR3 protein is CASSLGPGGGYGYTF.

The V gene is TRBV4-3, the J gene TRBJ2-1; TCRdb's assignment of TRBD1 cannot be checked, as there is no DNA. The CDR3 contains 13 residues. Germline assignment: CDR1 LGHNA and CDR2 YSLEER. The CDR3 loop is CASSQGRGNEQFF.